This T cell receptor beta chain originates from a study of siplizumab effects on memory and regulatory T cells. Study-wide results and limits: Sequences below about 10^-5 frequency were poorly captured. As a result, only a minor fraction of alloreactive clones mapped to unstimulated subsets. Alloreactive sequences tracing back to unstimulated CD4+ memory cells fell significantly with siplizumab.

CDR1 and CDR2 from the germline V gene are LNHNV and YYDKDF (reference sequence). This CDR3 comprises 14 residues. With 1 base removed from V and 1 base from J, the gap between germline ends came to 7 bases. Concerning this clone itself: The antigen remains undetermined.

TCRdb keeps only in-frame clones here, not all; method: immunoSEQ multiplex PCR. The table shows fewer than 80,000 clones, with roughly 93% occurring only once. The V and J genes are TRBV15 and TRBJ1-1, with no clear D. This clonotype was obtained from a human donor in good health. Sequenced input: CD8+ T cells sorted from blood. In nucleotides, the CDR3 is TGTGCCACCAGCAGAGCTTTCAAGAACACTGAAGCTTTCTTT. Protein sequence: CATSRAFKNTEAFF. The whole variable domain, remainder taken from reference TRBV15 and TRBJ1-1, is DAMVIQNPRYQVTQFGKPVTLSCSQTLNHNVMYWYQQKSSQAPKLLFHYYDKDFNNEADTPDNFQSRRPNTSFCFLDIRSPGLGDTAMYLCATSRAFKNTEAFFGQGTRLTVV.